This T cell receptor (beta chain) was retrieved from a study of T cell responses to AZD1222 COVID-19 vaccine. Germline V gene sequence: CDR1 SGHDT, CDR2 YYEEEE. V was pared by 0 bases and J by 9 bases, with 4 bases between. The CDR3 extends over 12 amino acids. The table came from immunoSEQ multiplex PCR; TCRdb's copy has only in-frame clones and leaves some out. The sample carries fewer than 75,000 clones, 85% recorded once. Study-wide results and limits: Two AZD1222 administrations were followed by greater Spike-specific TCR breadth and depth. Repertoire sampling happened only post peak T cell response. Females outnumbered males among donors, who were mostly white British; clonal diversity was possibly underestimated.

The sample holds a few counts of this clone. Its specificity is unknown. The receptor comes from an adult in good health. The gene calls are TRBV5-6 and TRBJ1-6; D unresolved. The sample here was peripheral blood, taken on day 0 of AZD1222 vaccination. The CDR3 sequence is CASSLVGSPLHF. CDR3 DNA: TGTGCCAGCAGCTTGGTGGGTTCACCCCTCCACTTT. The full variable domain, in which reference TRBV5-6 and TRBJ1-6 provide the parts outside the CDR3, is DAGVTQSPTHLIKTRGQQVTLRCSPKSGHDTVSWYQQALGQGPQFIFQYYEEEERQRGNFPDRFSGHQFPNYSSELNVNALLLGDSALYLCASSLVGSPLHFGNGTRLTVT.